This T cell receptor beta chain originates from a study of control samples from healthy donors and cancer patients. Produced via immunoSEQ multiplex PCR; TCRdb's table is partial and in-frame only. Among about 120,000 clones, approximately 93% were seen once, and the ten largest hold about 2.8%. The germline V gene encodes CDR1 SGHRS and CDR2 YFSETQ. V was pared by 0 bases and J by 9 bases, with 16 bases between. The CDR3 is 16 residues long. The gene calls are TRBV5-1 and TRBJ1-6; the D gene is possibly TRBD1 (5 bases). The TCR originated in a man younger than 45 in good health. Sequencing was done on a sample of blood. The CDR3 region has the DNA TGCGCCAGCAGCTTGGCCTCAGGGAAAGGGACTTCACCCCTCCACTTT. Amino acids: CASSLASGKGTSPLHF.